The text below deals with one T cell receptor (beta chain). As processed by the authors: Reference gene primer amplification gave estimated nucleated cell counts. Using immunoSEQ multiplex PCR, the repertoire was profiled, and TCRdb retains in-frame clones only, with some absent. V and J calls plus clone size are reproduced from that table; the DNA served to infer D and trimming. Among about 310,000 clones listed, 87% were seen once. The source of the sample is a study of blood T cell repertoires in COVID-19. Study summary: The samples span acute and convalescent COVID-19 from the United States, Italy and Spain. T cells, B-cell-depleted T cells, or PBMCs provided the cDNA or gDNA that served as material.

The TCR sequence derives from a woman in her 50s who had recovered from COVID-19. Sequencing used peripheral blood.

Written as DNA, the CDR3 is TGTGCCAGCAGCGACAGAGCCTACGAGCAGTACTTC. The encoded protein is CASSDRAYEQYF. The chain employs TRBV6-5 and TRBJ2-7, with D possibly TRBD1 on 5 matching bases. Germline-derived CDR1 and CDR2 are MNHEY and SVGAGI. Between the trimmed V and J ends, which lost 6 bases and 2 bases, there was a span of 8 bases. The CDR3 spans 12 residues.